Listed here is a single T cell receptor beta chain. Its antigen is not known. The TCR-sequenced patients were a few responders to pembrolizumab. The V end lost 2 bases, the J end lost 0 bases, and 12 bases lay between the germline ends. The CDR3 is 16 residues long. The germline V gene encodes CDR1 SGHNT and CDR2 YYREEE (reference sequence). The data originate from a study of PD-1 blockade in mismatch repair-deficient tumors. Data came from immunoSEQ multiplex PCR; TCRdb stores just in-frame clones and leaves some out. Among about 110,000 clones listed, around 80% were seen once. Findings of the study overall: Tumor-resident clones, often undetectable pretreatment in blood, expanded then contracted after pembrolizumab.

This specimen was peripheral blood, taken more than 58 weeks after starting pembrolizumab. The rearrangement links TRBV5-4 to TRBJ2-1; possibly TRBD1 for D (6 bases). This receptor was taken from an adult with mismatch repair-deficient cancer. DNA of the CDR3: TGTGCCAGCAGCTTACGACAGGTCAGCTCCTACAATGAGCAGTTCTTC. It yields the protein CASSLRQVSSYNEQFF.